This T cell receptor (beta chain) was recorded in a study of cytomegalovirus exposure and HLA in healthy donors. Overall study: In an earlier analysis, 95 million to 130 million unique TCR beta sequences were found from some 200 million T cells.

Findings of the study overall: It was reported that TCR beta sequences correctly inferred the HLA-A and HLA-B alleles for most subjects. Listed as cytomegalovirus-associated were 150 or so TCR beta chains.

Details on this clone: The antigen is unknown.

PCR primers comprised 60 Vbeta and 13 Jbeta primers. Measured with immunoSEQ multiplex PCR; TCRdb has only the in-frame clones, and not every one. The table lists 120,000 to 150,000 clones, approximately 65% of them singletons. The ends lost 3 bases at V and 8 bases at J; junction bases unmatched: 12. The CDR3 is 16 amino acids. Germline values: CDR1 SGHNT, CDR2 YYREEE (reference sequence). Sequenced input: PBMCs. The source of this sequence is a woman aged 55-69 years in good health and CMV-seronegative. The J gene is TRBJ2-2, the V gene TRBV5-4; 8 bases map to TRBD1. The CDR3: CASSSPTDRATGELFF. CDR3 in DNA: TGTGCCAGCAGCTCGCCTACGGACAGGGCGACAGGGGAGCTGTTTTTT.